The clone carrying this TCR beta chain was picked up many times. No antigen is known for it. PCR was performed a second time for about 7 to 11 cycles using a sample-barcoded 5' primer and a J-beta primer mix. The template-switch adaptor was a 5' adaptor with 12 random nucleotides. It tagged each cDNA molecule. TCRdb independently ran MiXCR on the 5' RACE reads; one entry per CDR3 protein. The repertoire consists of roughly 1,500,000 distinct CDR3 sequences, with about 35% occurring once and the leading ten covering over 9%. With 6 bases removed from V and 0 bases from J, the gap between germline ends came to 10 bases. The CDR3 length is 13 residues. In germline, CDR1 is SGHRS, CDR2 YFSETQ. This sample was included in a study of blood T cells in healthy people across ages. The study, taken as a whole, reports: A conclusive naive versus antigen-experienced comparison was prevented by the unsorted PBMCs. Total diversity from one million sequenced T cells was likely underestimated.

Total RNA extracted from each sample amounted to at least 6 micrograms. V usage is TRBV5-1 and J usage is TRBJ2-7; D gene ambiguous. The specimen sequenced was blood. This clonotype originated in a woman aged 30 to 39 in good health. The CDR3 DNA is TGCGCCAGCACAACTGGTGGCTCCTACGAGCAGTACTTC. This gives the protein CASTTGGSYEQYF.